The 5 T cell receptor beta chains reported below all come from one sample, sequenced in a study of T-cell reconstitution after alpha-beta-depleted transplantation in children. The TCRbeta library incorporated unique molecular identifiers. TCRdb independently ran MiXCR on the PCR reads; one entry per CDR3 protein. This sample carries around 300,000 distinct CDR3 sequences, around a tenth of them seen once, and the ten largest clones take about 20%. The starting material was peripheral blood, obtained 180 days after TCRalphabeta/CD19-depleted stem cell transplant. The source of these receptors is a male patient aged 2 to 10 who had a stem cell transplant for chronic granulomatous disease, so the T cells may come from the graft donor.

This clonotype came up many times. This chain links TRBV5-1 with TRBJ2-3; 8 bases line up with TRBD2. Germline CDR1 reads SGHRS; CDR2 reads YFSETQ. The J segment lost 4 bases and the V segment lost 4 bases, leaving 5 bases of the junction unmatched. CDR3 length: 14 amino acids. CDR3 coding DNA: TGCGCCAGCAGCCCCTCCGGGGGGGCAGATACGCAGTATTTT. It encodes CASSPSGGADTQYF.

In its sample, this clonotype was seen many times. The chain is built from TRBV20-1 and TRBJ2-2; D might be TRBD1 (6 bases). The CDR3 is 15 residues long. CDR1 is DFQATT, CDR2 SNEGSKA, per germline (reference sequence). V gave up 2 bases and J gave up 6 bases, with 16 bases separating them. The CDR3 loop reads CSARSHRAFAGELFF. The CDR3 DNA sequence: TGCAGTGCTAGATCTCACAGGGCGTTTGCCGGGGAGCTGTTTTTT.

This clonotype appeared many times. The genes are TRBV7-2 and TRBJ1-6; 8 bases agree with TRBD1. The germline V gene has CDR1 SGHTA and CDR2 FQGNSA. There are 16 residues in the CDR3. With V trimmed by 1 base and J by 8 bases, 7 bases remained unmatched. The CDR3 DNA sequence: TGTGCCAGCAGCTTAGATTGGGACAGGAATTATTCACCCCTCCACTTT. Its protein product is CASSLDWDRNYSPLHF.

In this sample, this clonotype turned up many times. The chain is built from TRBV5-6 and TRBJ1-5; maybe TRBD1 (6 bases). The germline V and J ends were trimmed by 4 bases and 6 bases, with 11 bases remaining between them. The germline gives CDR1 SGHDT, CDR2 YYEEEE. The CDR3 loop spans 13 amino acids. The CDR3 bases are TGTGCCAGCAGCATAATGACAGGTCAGCCCCAGCATTTT. Protein product: CASSIMTGQPQHF.

V gene TRBV20-1 combines with J gene TRBJ1-5; no clear D. Germline CDR1 is DFQATT and CDR2 is SNEGSKA (reference sequence). CDR3 length: 13 residues. V was clipped by 3 bases and J by 1 base, with 7 bases between them. The CDR3 coding sequence is TGCAGTGCTAGGGGAAACAGCAATCAGCCCCAGCATTTT. As protein: CSARGNSNQPQHF.